This T cell receptor beta chain was identified during a study of T cell responses to AZD1222 COVID-19 vaccine. General study points: The donors showed a predominance of white British ancestry and of females, with possible underestimation of clonal diversity. Spike-specific TCR depth and breadth grew after two AZD1222 doses. The reported proportion of spike-specific TCRs targeting unmutated variant regions was nearly half.

With respect to this clone: The antigen remains undetermined.

J was trimmed by 7 bases and V by 3 bases; bases with no gene match: 2. Germline V gene sequence: CDR1 LGHNA, CDR2 YNFKEQ. CDR3 size: 15 residues. Profiling relied on immunoSEQ multiplex PCR, and the TCRdb table lists in-frame clones only, not all of them. The data contain tens of thousands of clones, 70% to 90% of them singletons. This TCR was recovered from an adult in good health. The specimen comprised peripheral blood, sampled on day 0 of AZD1222 vaccination. This sequence joins TRBV4-2 and TRBJ2-1, with TRBD2 matching over 14 bases. The CDR3 DNA reads as TGTGCCAGCAGCCAGCGACTAGCGGGGGGGAATGAGCAGTTCTTC. Encoded protein: CASSQRLAGGNEQFF.